Listed below are T cell receptor beta chains from one sample, sequenced in a study of pediatric ulcerative colitis. The assay was immunoSEQ multiplex PCR, and TCRdb's table has in-frame clones only and misses some. The data show 35,000 to 45,000 clones, about 75% seen once. Input material: gut tissue. All receptors derive from a boy aged 5 to 17 with severe ulcerative colitis. CDR3s include the opening cysteine and the closing phenylalanine or tryptophan. A D gene is named only where the DNA matches it firmly. The size field is filled for only some rows; it gives once, few, many or a size class.

TRBV28	.	.	TRBJ1-6	CASSPLTASSYNSPLHF	TGTGCCAGCAGTCCGCTGACGGCGAGCTCCTATAATTCACCCCTCCACTTT
TRBV29-1	.	few	TRBJ1-2	CSVVGDGDNYGYTF	TGCAGCGTGGTTGGGGACGGCGATAACTATGGCTACACCTTC
TRBV5-1	.	.	TRBJ2-1	CASSLLEVGRGSYNEQFF	TGCGCCAGCAGCTTGTTGGAGGTGGGAAGGGGTTCCTACAATGAGCAGTTCTTC
TRBV6-6	.	.	TRBJ1-5	CASTRDNQPQHF	TGTGCCAGCACCAGGGACAATCAGCCCCAGCATTTT
TRBV5-1	.	.	TRBJ1-1	CASSLDSLGFTEAFF	TGCGCCAGCAGCTTGGACTCTTTGGGTTTCACTGAAGCTTTCTTT
TRBV7-9	TRBD1	.	TRBJ1-2	CASSKDRGDYGYTF	TGTGCCAGCAGCAAGGACAGGGGAGACTATGGCTACACCTTC
TRBV6-5	TRBD2	.	TRBJ2-5	CASSYTSGGFQETQYF	TGTGCCAGCAGTTACACTAGCGGGGGGTTCCAAGAGACCCAGTACTTC
TRBV18	TRBD1	.	TRBJ2-7	CASSPYTGVRNEQYF	TGTGCCAGCTCACCATATACAGGGGTAAGGAACGAGCAGTACTTC
TRBV29-1	TRBD1	.	TRBJ1-2	CSVGYRGQGYTF	TGCAGCGTTGGATACAGGGGGCAAGGCTACACCTTC
TRBV7-3	.	.	TRBJ1-2	CASSFGDEHGYTF	TGTGCCAGCAGCTTTGGGGATGAACATGGCTACACCTTC
TRBV6-6	.	.	TRBJ1-4	CASSYVDFNEKLFF	TGTGCCAGCAGTTACGTAGATTTTAATGAAAAACTGTTTTTT
TRBV6-5	TRBD1	.	TRBJ1-3	CASSYMTGGNTIYF	TGTGCCAGCAGTTACATGACAGGGGGAAACACCATATATTTT
TRBV19	TRBD1	few	TRBJ1-1	CASSMGTGGLTEAFF	TGTGCCAGTAGTATGGGGACAGGGGGCCTGACTGAAGCTTTCTTT
TRBV6-1	.	.	TRBJ2-7	CASSSIWGRDYEQYF	TGTGCCAGCAGTTCAATTTGGGGCAGGGATTACGAGCAGTACTTC
TRBV7-9	.	.	TRBJ2-1	CASSLVTANNEQFF	TGTGCCAGCAGCTTAGTGACAGCCAACAATGAGCAGTTCTTC
TRBV7-3	.	.	TRBJ2-1	CASSLRGSDEQFF	TGTGCCAGCAGCTTAAGAGGGTCGGATGAGCAGTTCTTC
TRBV5-5	TRBD2	.	TRBJ2-7	CASSPQRGYEQYF	TGTGCCAGCAGCCCCCAGCGGGGCTACGAGCAGTACTTC
TRBV30	.	.	TRBJ2-7	CAVRRDTYEQYF	TGTGCCGTCCGGAGGGACACCTACGAGCAGTACTTC
TRBV2	TRBD2	.	TRBJ2-5	CASSESGLARETQYF	TGTGCCAGCAGTGAATCTGGACTAGCTCGGGAGACCCAGTACTTC
TRBV6-6	TRBD1	.	TRBJ2-3	CASRLPGQGATDTQYF	TGTGCCAGCAGGTTACCGGGACAGGGGGCAACAGATACGCAGTATTTT
TRBV14	.	.	TRBJ1-1	CASSQDWGRVEAFF	TGTGCCAGCAGCCAAGACTGGGGGCGCGTTGAAGCTTTCTTT
TRBV5-6	TRBD1	.	TRBJ2-2	CASSLTGGSNTGELFF	TGTGCCAGCAGCCTGACAGGGGGTTCGAACACCGGGGAGCTGTTTTTT
TRBV5-4	TRBD1	medium-sized	TRBJ1-3	CASSWGQGGNTIYF	TGTGCCAGCAGCTGGGGACAGGGGGGAAACACCATATATTTT
TRBV18	.	.	TRBJ1-5	CASSLLKAGPEYSNQPQHF	TGTGCCAGCTCACTACTAAAGGCTGGCCCGGAGTATAGCAATCAGCCCCAGCATTTT
TRBV28	.	.	TRBJ2-5	CASSTAGQETQYF	TGTGCCAGCTCGACCGCCGGTCAAGAGACCCAGTACTTC
TRBV4-1	.	.	TRBJ1-1	CASSPQDQDTEAFF	TGCGCCAGCAGCCCCCAGGACCAGGACACTGAAGCTTTCTTT
TRBV5-1	TRBD1	.	TRBJ1-1	CASRDGTGNTEAFF	TGCGCCAGCAGGGATGGGACAGGGAACACTGAAGCTTTCTTT
TRBV7-9	.	.	TRBJ2-1	CASSRTSLQFF	TGTGCCAGCAGCCGCACTAGCTTGCAGTTCTTC
TRBV6-5	TRBD1	.	TRBJ2-7	CASSYEQGYEQYF	TGTGCCAGCAGTTACGAACAGGGGTACGAGCAGTACTTC
TRBV6-5	.	few	TRBJ1-2	CASSYSLTPVLYGYTF	TGTGCCAGCAGTTACTCGCTGACTCCCGTTCTCTATGGCTACACCTTC
TRBV27	.	.	TRBJ1-1	CASSLSSRTEAFF	TGTGCCAGCAGTTTATCTTCCCGGACTGAAGCTTTCTTT
TRBV9	.	.	TRBJ1-1	CASSPRTNRGGAFF	TGTGCCAGCAGCCCGCGAACAAATAGGGGTGGGGCTTTCTTT